These 26 T cell receptor beta chains originate from one sample sequenced in a study of cytotoxic CD8 clonotypes in ibrutinib-treated CLL. This table comes from immunoSEQ multiplex PCR, and its TCRdb copy is limited to in-frame clones, with some not included. This repertoire shows approximately 92,000 clones, roughly four fifths found once; its top ten account for 20% to 25%. The specimen comprised PBMCs, sampled after 24 months of ibrutinib treatment. The receptors come from a human donor with chronic lymphocytic leukemia.

The chain carries TRBV9 and TRBJ1-1, with 7 bases aligning to TRBD1. J lost 4 bases, V lost 3 bases, and 9 bases had no gene match. This CDR3 region has 15 residues. Germline loops: CDR1 SGDLS, CDR2 YYNGEE. CDR3 amino acids: CASSAQTGISTEAFF. CDR3 DNA sequence: TGTGCCAGCAGCGCCCAGACAGGGATAAGCACTGAAGCTTTCTTT.

J is TRBJ1-5 and V is TRBV27; the match to TRBD1 covers 8 bases. The V gene end was trimmed by 6 bases and the J gene end by 6 bases; junction bases not matched to a gene: 10. Germline-derived CDR1 and CDR2 are MNHEY and SMNVEV (reference sequence). This CDR3 contains 15 residues. CDR3 region: CASSPRQGRSQPQHF. CDR3 nucleotides: TGTGCCAGCAGCCCCAGACAGGGGCGAAGTCAGCCCCAGCATTTT.

The rearrangement links TRBV9 to TRBJ2-1; possible D gene TRBD2, 7 bases. Trimming took off 3 bases at V and 8 bases at J, with 9 bases between the two ends. CDR3 length equals 12 residues. The germline V gene encodes CDR1 SGDLS and CDR2 YYNGEE. The CDR3 loop reads CASSEGGDEQFF. The DNA of the CDR3 is TGTGCCAGCAGCGAAGGGGGGGATGAGCAGTTCTTC. The whole variable domain, remainder taken from reference TRBV9 and TRBJ2-1, is DSGVTQTPKHLITATGQRVTLRCSPRSGDLSVYWYQQSLDQGLQFLIQYYNGEERAKGNILERFSAQQFPDLHSELNLSSLELGDSALYFCASSEGGDEQFFGPGTRLTVL.

J is TRBJ1-5 and V is TRBV30, with 7 bases that match TRBD1. The CDR3 covers 13 residues. Germline V gene sequence: CDR1 GTSNPN, CDR2 SVGIG (reference sequence). V lost 3 bases and J lost 6; bases outside the gene matches: 5. CDR3 coding DNA: TGTGCCTGGAGGTCAGGGGGTGGTCAGCCCCAGCATTTT. Translating gives CAWRSGGGQPQHF.

V gene TRBV7-8 combines with J gene TRBJ2-2, with 9 bases lining up with TRBD2. After removal of 5 bases from V and 3 bases from J, the junction contained 4 bases not matched to a gene. Germline V gene sequence: CDR1 SGHVS, CDR2 FQNEAQ. This CDR3 contains 15 residues. The CDR3 protein is CASSLGTSHTGELFF. DNA for the CDR3: TGTGCCAGCAGCCTCGGGACTAGCCACACCGGGGAGCTGTTTTTT.

This chain joins TRBV30 and TRBJ1-4; D call uncertain. Trimming left V 0 bases short and J 11 bases short, with 10 bases between. This CDR3 region has 12 residues. From germline, CDR1 is GTSNPN and CDR2 SVGIG (reference sequence). The CDR3 DNA is TGTGCCTGGAGTGTACTCGGTGGGAAACTGTTTTTT. Its translation is CAWSVLGGKLFF.

This rearrangement joins TRBV5-5 to TRBJ1-3, with D unclear. Germline CDR1 and CDR2: SGHKS and YYEKEE (reference sequence). This CDR3 is 15 amino acids long. V gave up 0 bases and J gave up 1 base, with 8 bases separating them. CDR3 coding DNA: TGTGCCAGCAGCTTGGGGCCGGGATCTGGAAACACCATATATTTT. This translates into CASSLGPGSGNTIYF. The entire variable domain, with the rest obtained from reference TRBV5-5 and TRBJ1-3, is as follows: DAGVTQSPTHLIKTRGQQVTLRCSPISGHKSVSWYQQVLGQGPQFIFQYYEKEERGRGNFPDRFSARQFPNYSSELNVNALLLGDSALYLCASSLGPGSGNTIYFGEGSWLTVV.

The gene calls are TRBV5-1 and TRBJ2-2; D call uncertain. Trimming left V 2 bases short and J 0 bases short, with 11 bases between. Germline-derived CDR1 and CDR2 are SGHRS and YFSETQ. This CDR3 is 16 amino acids long. The CDR3 loop reads CASSFERLANTGELFF. The CDR3 DNA sequence: TGCGCCAGCAGCTTCGAGAGGCTTGCGAACACCGGGGAGCTGTTTTTT.

The chain has TRBV5-1 and TRBJ2-2, with TRBD2 matching over 14 bases. This CDR3 has 17 amino acids. Trimming cost V 4 bases and J 6 bases; bases outside gene matches: 8. Germline V gene data show CDR1 as SGHRS and CDR2 as YFSETQ. The CDR3 DNA is TGCGCCAGCAGCCCCCCGGGACTAGCGGGAGTCCCCGGGGAGCTGTTTTTT. It is translated as CASSPPGLAGVPGELFF.

The chain couples TRBV5-6 to TRBJ1-2, with TRBD1 as a possible D gene (5 bases). This CDR3 spans 15 amino acids. Trimming removed 4 bases from V and 3 bases from J, with 16 bases in between. The germline CDR1 and CDR2 sequences are SGHDT and YYEEEE. The CDR3 spells CASSRAGRGDYGYTF. CDR3 nucleotide sequence: TGTGCCAGCAGCCGTGCGGGACGGGGGGACTATGGCTACACCTTC.

The V call is TRBV19, the J call TRBJ1-5; 10 bases map to TRBD1. Germline loops: CDR1 LNHDA, CDR2 SQIVND (reference sequence). The CDR3 is 16 residues long. After removal of 2 bases from V and 5 bases from J, the junction contained 6 bases not matched to a gene. The CDR3 protein is CASSISSTGGYQPQHF. CDR3 DNA sequence: TGTGCCAGTAGTATATCGTCGACAGGGGGCTATCAGCCCCAGCATTTT.

This clone was observed a handful of times. For the CDR3, the DNA is TGCGCCACCAGAAGGTCAGGCTACACCGGGGAGCTGTTTTTT. Residues: CATRRSGYTGELFF. The rearrangement links TRBV5-1 to TRBJ2-2, with D unresolved. The CDR3 runs 14 residues. CDR1 and CDR2 (germline): SGHRS, YFSETQ. V lost 9 bases and J 3 bases, leaving 15 bases between the germline ends.

In this sample, this clone turned up a few times. The chain couples TRBV7-9 to TRBJ1-1; D is unresolved. The germline CDR1 and CDR2 sequences are SEHNR and FQNEAQ (reference sequence). Trimming removed 2 bases from V and 6 bases from J, with 10 bases in between. The CDR3 is 13 residues long. In DNA, the CDR3 is TGTGCCAGCAGCTTAACAGATTCCCCTGAAGCTTTCTTT. Translation gives CASSLTDSPEAFF. The whole variable domain, remainder taken from reference TRBV7-9 and TRBJ1-1, is DTGVSQNPRHKITKRGQNVTFRCDPISEHNRLYWYRQTLGQGPEFLTYFQNEAQLEKSRLLSDRFSAERPKGSFSTLEIQRTEQGDSAMYLCASSLTDSPEAFFGQGTRLTVV.

The chain recombines TRBV6-5 with TRBJ2-1; either TRBD1 or TRBD2 may fit D (5 bases each). CDR1 is MNHEY, CDR2 SVGAGI, per germline. CDR3 length: 14 residues. V was clipped by 2 bases and J by 12 bases, with 17 bases between them. DNA for the CDR3: TGTGCCAGCAGTTACCGGGACCCACGCCTTGGGCAGTTCTTC. Its translation is CASSYRDPRLGQFF.

This clone was seen more than once but under ten times. The rearrangement joins TRBV28 to TRBJ2-2; no firm D call. From germline, CDR1 is MDHEN and CDR2 SYDVKM. The CDR3 has 14 amino acids. The V end was cut by 5 bases, the J end by 1 base, with 8 bases between. CDR3: CASSVQLNTGELFF. CDR3 DNA sequence: TGTGCCAGCAGTGTGCAGTTGAACACCGGGGAGCTGTTTTTT.

The CDR3 here is CASSTRKETQYF. DNA of the CDR3: TGTGCCAGCAGCACTAGAAAAGAGACCCAGTACTTC. The gene calls are TRBV6-5 and TRBJ2-5; possibly TRBD2 for D (5 bases). There are 12 residues in the CDR3. V lost 6 bases to trimming and J lost 3 bases, with 8 bases between them. The germline V gene encodes CDR1 MNHEY and CDR2 SVGAGI.

This chain connects TRBV6-1 to TRBJ2-7; D gene uncertain. The CDR3 loop spans 11 amino acids. V lost 2 bases, J lost 4 bases, and 3 bases lay in between. CDR1 is MNHNS, CDR2 SASEGT, per germline. The CDR3, as DNA: TGTGCCAGCAGTGAATGGTACGAGCAGTACTTC. Its translation: CASSEWYEQYF.

The V call is TRBV5-1, the J call TRBJ2-7, with a weak D call TRBD1 (6 bases). The length of the CDR3 is 17 residues. CDR1 and CDR2 from the germline V gene are SGHRS and YFSETQ. Trimming removed 5 bases from V and 1 base from J, with 22 bases in between. DNA of the CDR3: TGCGCCAGCAGTCCAATGGGTCTTCAGGGGTTATCCTACGAGCAGTACTTC. The encoded protein is CASSPMGLQGLSYEQYF.

Points on this clone: The same CDR3 is also encoded by other DNA sequences in this sample. The genes are TRBV18 and TRBJ2-6; D is unresolved. The V gene's germline CDR1 is KGHSH and CDR2 LQKENI. This CDR3 comprises 14 residues. V was clipped by 1 base and J by 2 bases, with 3 bases between them. The CDR3 coding sequence is TGTGCCAGCTCACCACAAGCTGGGGCCAACGTCCTGACTTTC. Protein: CASSPQAGANVLTF.

On this clone: Germline and junction disagree at one end, which may indicate a read error. V and J are TRBV7-3 and TRBJ2-5, with D possibly being TRBD2 (6 bases). This CDR3 comprises 12 residues. Germline CDR1 and CDR2: SGHTA and FQGTGA. CDR3 protein: CASSLMGGPHHF. Written as DNA, the CDR3 is TGTGCCAGCAGCTTAATGGGAGGCCCCCACCACTTC.

This clone was recorded a few times. The rearrangement uses TRBV6-6 and TRBJ1-1, with D unresolved. The CDR3 length is 13 residues. Trimming cost V 11 bases and J 1 base, with 14 bases left between them. From germline, CDR1 is MNHNY and CDR2 SVGAGI (reference sequence). The CDR3 is CASSDLTNTEAFF. CDR3 nucleotides: TGTGCCTCCTCGGACCTTACGAACACTGAAGCTTTCTTT.

This clone was picked up a small number of times. The V and J genes are TRBV4-2 and TRBJ2-7; the D gene is possibly TRBD2 (6 bases). Germline V gene sequence: CDR1 LGHNA, CDR2 YNFKEQ. Trimming took 5 bases from V and 1 from J, leaving 15 bases between them. The CDR3 runs 15 residues. The CDR3 bases are TGTGCCAGCAGCGTCGATAGCGGAGATTCCTACGAGCAGTACTTC. Translated, it gives CASSVDSGDSYEQYF.

This rearrangement joins TRBV6-1 to TRBJ1-1; D unclear. The CDR3 is 12 amino acids. The germline CDR1 and CDR2 sequences are MNHNS and SASEGT. Trimming left V 6 bases short and J 11 bases short, with 16 bases between. This CDR3 is CASRDRASGAFF. The CDR3 DNA sequence: TGTGCCAGCAGAGATCGGGCCAGTGGGGCTTTCTTT.

The chain employs TRBV10-3 and TRBJ1-1; tentative D call: TRBD1 (5 bases). With 4 bases removed from V and 1 base from J, the gap between germline ends came to 13 bases. Germline lookup yields CDR1 ENHRY and CDR2 SYGVKD. This CDR3 has 15 residues. In DNA form, the CDR3 reads TGTGCCATCAGTGGTCTGGGCGGGGGGAACACTGAAGCTTTCTTT. Translating gives CAISGLGGGNTEAFF.

V and J are TRBV28 and TRBJ1-2, with D unclear. CDR1 is MDHEN, CDR2 SYDVKM, per germline. V was shortened by 5 bases and J by 3 bases, with 7 bases between the two germline ends. This CDR3 spans 12 amino acids. The CDR3 region is CASSVTDYGYTF. As DNA, the CDR3 is TGTGCCAGCAGTGTAACAGACTATGGCTACACCTTC.

V is TRBV14 and J is TRBJ2-7; D unclear. V was trimmed by 1 base and J by 0 bases, leaving 10 bases between them. CDR1 and CDR2 (germline): SGHDN, FVKESK. This CDR3 has 15 amino acids. The chain's CDR3 is CASSQAFTSSYEQYF. The CDR3 region has the DNA TGTGCCAGCAGCCAAGCATTCACGAGCTCCTACGAGCAGTACTTC.